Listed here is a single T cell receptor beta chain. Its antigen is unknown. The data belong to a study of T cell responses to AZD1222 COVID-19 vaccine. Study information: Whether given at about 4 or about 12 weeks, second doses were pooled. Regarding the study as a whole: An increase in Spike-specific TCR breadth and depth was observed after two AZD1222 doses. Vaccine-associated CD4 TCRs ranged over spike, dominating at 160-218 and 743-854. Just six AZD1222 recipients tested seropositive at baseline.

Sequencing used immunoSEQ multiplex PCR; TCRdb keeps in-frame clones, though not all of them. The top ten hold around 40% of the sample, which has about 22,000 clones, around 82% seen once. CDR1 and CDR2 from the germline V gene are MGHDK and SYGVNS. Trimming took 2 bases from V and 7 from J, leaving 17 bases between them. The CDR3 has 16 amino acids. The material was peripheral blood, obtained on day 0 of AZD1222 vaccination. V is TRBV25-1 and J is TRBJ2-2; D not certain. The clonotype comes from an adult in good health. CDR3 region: CASSEVGRASDGELFF. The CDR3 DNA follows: TGTGCCAGCAGTGAAGTCGGCCGGGCCTCAGACGGGGAGCTGTTTTTT. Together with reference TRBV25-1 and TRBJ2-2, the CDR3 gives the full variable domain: EADIYQTPRYLVIGTGKKITLECSQTMGHDKMYWYQQDPGMELHLIHYSYGVNSTEKGDLSSESTVSRIRTEHFPLTLESARPSHTSQYLCASSEVGRASDGELFFGEGSRLTVL.